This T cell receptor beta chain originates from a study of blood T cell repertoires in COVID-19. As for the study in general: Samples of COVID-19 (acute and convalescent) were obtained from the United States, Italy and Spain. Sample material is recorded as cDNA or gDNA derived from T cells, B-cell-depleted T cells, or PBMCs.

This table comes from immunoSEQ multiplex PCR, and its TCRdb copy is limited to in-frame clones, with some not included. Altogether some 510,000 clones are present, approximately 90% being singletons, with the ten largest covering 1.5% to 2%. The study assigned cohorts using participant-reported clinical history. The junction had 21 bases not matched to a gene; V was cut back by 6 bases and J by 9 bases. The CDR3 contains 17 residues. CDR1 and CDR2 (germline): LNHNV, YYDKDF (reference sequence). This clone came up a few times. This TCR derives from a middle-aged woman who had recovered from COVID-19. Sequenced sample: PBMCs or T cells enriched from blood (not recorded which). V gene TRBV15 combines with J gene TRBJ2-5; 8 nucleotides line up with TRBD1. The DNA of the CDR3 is TGTGCCACCAGTCAAACCGCCGGGACAGGCCTTTGGTTTGCCCAGTACTTC. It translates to CATSQTAGTGLWFAQYF.